A selection of T cell receptor beta chains follows, all from one sample in a study of T cells expressing NK-cell markers. TCRdb derives one entry per CDR3 protein from the 5' RACE reads, leaving out DNA. The sample has around 470,000 distinct CDR3 sequences; the top ten hold more than 1.4%. Sequencing used blood T cells: a sorted CD56 or NKG2C T cell subset, CD4+ or CD8+ T cells, or bulk PBMC T cells (not recorded which). The receptors originated from a woman between 50 and 59 years old in good health. Each CDR3 is given with its conserved first and last residue.

v_gene	j_gene	CDR3aa
TRBV12-3/TRBV12-4	TRBJ2-5	CASSLEGWTPDRETQYF
TRBV15	TRBJ2-3	CATSRGGLAGFTQYF
TRBV4-1	TRBJ2-1	CASSEPVGGREQFF
TRBV15	TRBJ2-5	CATSRVGGPETQYF
TRBV6-1	TRBJ2-3	CASSEMGSGRRTDTQYF
TRBV14	TRBJ2-1	CASSQYDRWNNEQFF
TRBV3-1	TRBJ2-5	CASSQVVGGTQYF
TRBV20-1	TRBJ1-2	CSARRDNNYGYTF
TRBV7-9	TRBJ2-1	CASSLGSLDRGRHNEQFF
TRBV29-1	TRBJ1-1	CSVEALVRTEAFF
TRBV20-1	TRBJ2-1	CSADGIAGYNEQFF
TRBV6-2/TRBV6-3	TRBJ2-1	CASSYSSGAYNEQFF
TRBV13	TRBJ2-1	CASSLGTLAAAVNKAHSYNEQFF
TRBV6-5	TRBJ2-2	CASSYLPGPINTGELFF
TRBV20-1	TRBJ2-1	CTCRNPSYNEQFF
TRBV24-1	TRBJ2-3	CATGSSGSTDTQYF
TRBV20-1	TRBJ2-6	CSARGVGQGVDPPSGANVLTF
TRBV30	TRBJ2-3	CAWSEVAGFYTQYF
TRBV5-1	TRBJ2-2	CASSSGLDTGELFF
TRBV9	TRBJ2-5	CASSVVTSGKKFLETQYF
TRBV3-1	TRBJ2-7	CASSQPGQGAQEQYF
TRBV19	TRBJ2-1	CASSIKFAGGYNYNEQFF
TRBV15	TRBJ2-2	CATSRDPGLAVGGELFF
TRBV5-1	TRBJ2-7	CASSLASAGGGEQYF
TRBV7-2	TRBJ2-1	CASSLRSGRAWGNEQFF
TRBV12-3/TRBV12-4	TRBJ2-7	CASSLLAGGSSKLDDEQYF
TRBV6-5	TRBJ2-5	CASSYPQGPRETQYF
TRBV3-1	TRBJ2-1	CASSQVVNYNEQFF
TRBV6-5	TRBJ2-3	CASSYSGRGADTQYF
TRBV7-2	TRBJ2-1	CASSFRDRRRGGQFF
TRBV5-8	TRBJ2-1	CASSLTSGRGGFF
TRBV10-3	TRBJ1-4	CAIRGREEKLFF
TRBV4-1	TRBJ2-1	CASSQYEYANEQFF
TRBV19	TRBJ1-2	CASGEGTSNLPNYGYTF
TRBV20-1	TRBJ2-1	CSARDVFSSYNEQFF
TRBV9	TRBJ2-1	CASSVRTGEFSGEQFF
TRBV5-5	TRBJ2-7	CASSLAHYEQYF
TRBV5-6	TRBJ2-6	CASSSIRFSGANVLTF
TRBV5-5	TRBJ2-5	CASSLADLETQYF
TRBV20-1	TRBJ2-7	CSATDRVYEQYF
TRBV12-3/TRBV12-4	TRBJ2-3	CASTIAGWDDTQYF
TRBV19	TRBJ2-1	CASSTNRDYNEQFF
TRBV7-8	TRBJ2-7	CASSNRLAAPYEQYF
TRBV12-3/TRBV12-4	TRBJ1-2	CASSETGTGGGYTF
TRBV12-5	TRBJ2-1	CASGLDGAQGWQFF
TRBV4-1	TRBJ2-1	CASSQEVVGGNEQFF
TRBV11-2	TRBJ1-4	CASSSQARAMFF
TRBV15	TRBJ1-2	CATSAPTGDDYGYTF
TRBV6-5	TRBJ1-4	CASSYSGTGTNEKLFF
TRBV20-1	TRBJ2-1	CSAPGQSSHEQFF
TRBV4-1	TRBJ2-4	CASRTELSGSKNIQYF
TRBV25-1	TRBJ1-4	CASSDSGGGEKLFF
TRBV20-1	TRBJ1-1	CSASWGGHTEAFF
TRBV12-3/TRBV12-4	TRBJ1-5	CASSSWEYSNQPQHF
TRBV7-2	TRBJ2-7	CASSTLAEGSYEQYF